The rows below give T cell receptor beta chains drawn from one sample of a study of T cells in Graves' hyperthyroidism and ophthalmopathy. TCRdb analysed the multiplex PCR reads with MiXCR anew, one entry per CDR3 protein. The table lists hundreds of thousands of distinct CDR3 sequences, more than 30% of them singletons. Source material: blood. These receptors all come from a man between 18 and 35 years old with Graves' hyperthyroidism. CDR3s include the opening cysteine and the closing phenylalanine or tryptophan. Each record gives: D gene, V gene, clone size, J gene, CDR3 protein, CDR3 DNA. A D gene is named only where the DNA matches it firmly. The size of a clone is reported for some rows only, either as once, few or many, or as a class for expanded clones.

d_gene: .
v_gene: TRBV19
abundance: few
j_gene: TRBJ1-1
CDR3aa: CASSMFSPGGTNEAFF
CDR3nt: TGTGCCAGTAGTATGTTCTCCCCGGGCGGAACGAATGAAGCTTTCTTT

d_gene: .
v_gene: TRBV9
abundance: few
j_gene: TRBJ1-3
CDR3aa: CASSPQGPWAGNTIYF
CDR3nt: TGTGCCAGCAGCCCGCAGGGACCCTGGGCTGGAAACACCATATATTTT

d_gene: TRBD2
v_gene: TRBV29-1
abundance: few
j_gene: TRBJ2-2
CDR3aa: CSVIGGGSGELFF
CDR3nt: TGCAGCGTGATCGGGGGGGGATCCGGGGAGCTGTTTTTT

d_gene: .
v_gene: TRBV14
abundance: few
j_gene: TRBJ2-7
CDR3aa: CASSGGTGEQYF
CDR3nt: TGTGCCAGCAGCGGGGGAACGGGAGAGCAGTACTTC

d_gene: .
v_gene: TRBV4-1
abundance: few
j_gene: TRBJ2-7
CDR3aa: CASSQEVDYEQYF
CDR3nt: TGCGCCAGCAGCCAAGAGGTCGACTACGAGCAGTACTTC

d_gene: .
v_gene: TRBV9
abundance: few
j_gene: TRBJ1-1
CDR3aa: CASSPVGRREAFF
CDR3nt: TGTGCCAGCAGCCCCGTGGGCCGGAGAGAAGCTTTCTTT

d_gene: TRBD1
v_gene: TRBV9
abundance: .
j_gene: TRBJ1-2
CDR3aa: CASSATGVYGYTF
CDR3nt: TGTGCCAGCAGCGCCACAGGGGTCTATGGCTACACCTTC

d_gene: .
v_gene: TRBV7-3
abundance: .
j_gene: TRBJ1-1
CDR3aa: CASSLRALGAFF
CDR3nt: TGTGCCAGCAGCTTAAGGGCGCTCGGAGCTTTCTTT

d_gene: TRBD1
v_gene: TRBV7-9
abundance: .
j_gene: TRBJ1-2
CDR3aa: CASSDPSGQGTYGYTF
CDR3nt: TGTGCCAGCAGCGATCCTAGTGGACAGGGGACCTATGGCTACACCTTC

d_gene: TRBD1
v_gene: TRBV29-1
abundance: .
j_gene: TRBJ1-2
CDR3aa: CSAWTGANYGYTF
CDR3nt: TGCAGCGCTTGGACAGGAGCTAACTATGGCTACACCTTC

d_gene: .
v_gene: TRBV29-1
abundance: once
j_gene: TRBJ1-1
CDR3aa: CSVEVQNGRNTEAFF
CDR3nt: TGCAGCGTTGAAGTACAGAACGGAAGGAACACTGAAGCTTTCTTT

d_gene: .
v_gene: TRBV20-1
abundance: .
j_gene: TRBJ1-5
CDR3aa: CSARDIAQGGNQPQHF
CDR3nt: TGCAGTGCTAGAGATATCGCACAGGGCGGCAATCAGCCCCAGCATTTT

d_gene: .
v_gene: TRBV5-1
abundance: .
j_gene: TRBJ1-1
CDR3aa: CASKGGASEAFF
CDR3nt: TGCGCCTCAAAGGGGGGGGCTTCTGAAGCTTTCTTT

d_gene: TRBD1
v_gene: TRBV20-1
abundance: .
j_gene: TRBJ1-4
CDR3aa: CSARDNRGHEKPFF
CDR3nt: TGCAGTGCTAGAGATAACAGGGGTCATGAAAAACCGTTTTTT

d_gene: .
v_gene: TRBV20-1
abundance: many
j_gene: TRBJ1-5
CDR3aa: CSAPGQSNQPQHF
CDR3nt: TGCAGTGCTCCGGGACAAAGCAATCAGCCCCAGCATTTT

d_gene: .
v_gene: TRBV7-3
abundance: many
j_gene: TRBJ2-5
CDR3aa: CASSLEVEETQYF
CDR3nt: TGTGCCAGCAGCTTAGAGGTGGAAGAGACCCAGTACTTC

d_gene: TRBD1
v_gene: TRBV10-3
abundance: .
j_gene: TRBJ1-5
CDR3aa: CAISLTGFQPQHF
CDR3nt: TGTGCCATCAGTCTGACAGGGTTTCAGCCCCAGCATTTT

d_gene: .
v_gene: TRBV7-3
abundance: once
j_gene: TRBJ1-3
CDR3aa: CASSLRPGRGNTIYF
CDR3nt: TGTGCCAGCAGCTTGAGGCCGGGGCGCGGAAACACCATATATTTT

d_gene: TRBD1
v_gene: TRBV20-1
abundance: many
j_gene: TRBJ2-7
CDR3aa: CSATDRITYEQYF
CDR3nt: TGCAGTGCTACGGACAGGATTACCTACGAGCAGTACTTC

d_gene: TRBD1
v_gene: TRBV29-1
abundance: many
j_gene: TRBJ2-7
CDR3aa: CSVNTGTGGNEQYF
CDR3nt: TGCAGCGTCAACACCGGGACAGGGGGCAACGAGCAGTACTTC

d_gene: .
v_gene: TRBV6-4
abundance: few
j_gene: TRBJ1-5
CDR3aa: CATGTHSNQPQHF
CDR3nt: TGTGCCACCGGGACTCATAGCAATCAGCCCCAGCATTTT

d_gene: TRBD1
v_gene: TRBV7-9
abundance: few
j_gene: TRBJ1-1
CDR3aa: CASSSPLTGLEAFF
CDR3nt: TGTGCCAGCAGCTCCCCCCTGACAGGGCTTGAAGCTTTCTTT

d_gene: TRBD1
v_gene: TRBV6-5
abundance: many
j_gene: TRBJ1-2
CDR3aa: CASSYGQGGYTF
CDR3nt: TGTGCCAGCAGCTATGGACAGGGTGGCTACACCTTC

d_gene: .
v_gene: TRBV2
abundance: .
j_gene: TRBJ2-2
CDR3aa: CASSPAAGPLTGELFF
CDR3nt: TGTGCCAGCTCACCGGCGGCAGGACCCCTGACCGGGGAGCTGTTTTTT